The T cell receptor (beta chain) under discussion was sequenced for a study of regulatory T cells in long-lasting Graves disease. Study at large: Prior antithyroid drug treatment in newly diagnosed Graves' patients lasted under 3 months.

The authors built TCR beta libraries using iRepertoire HTBI primers and Arm-PCR of CDR3 regions. As handled by the study authors: Segment identification across samples yielded roughly 62 TRBV and some 13 TRBJ segments. TCRdb independently ran MiXCR on the multiplex PCR reads; one entry per CDR3 protein. For this entry, the V and J calls and clone size follow TCRdb and not the study's own pipeline. This sample has about 400,000 distinct CDR3 sequences, with about 16% found just once. This clonotype has a count of ten or more. Its matching antigen is unknown. Points from the study as a whole: Favored usage of TRBV28, TRBJ1-2 and TRBJ2-5 was recorded in persistent disease.

V shed 3 bases and J shed 0 bases, with 6 bases lying between them. CDR3 length: 14 amino acids. Germline V gene sequence: CDR1 MDHEN, CDR2 SYDVKM. As to time point: newly diagnosed GD, antithyroid drugs for less than 3 months. RNA from PBMCs was the source of the TCR library. An endocrinology unit in Xi'an, China, supplied the patients. The source of this sequence is a female donor with Graves disease. The chain is built from TRBV28 and TRBJ1-5; no definite D call. The material sequenced was peripheral blood mononuclear cells (PBMCs), taken at new diagnosis, from a patient treated with antithyroid drugs. CDR3 in DNA: TGTGCCAGCAGTTTGCGTATTAGCAATCAGCCCCAGCATTTT. Protein: CASSLRISNQPQHF.